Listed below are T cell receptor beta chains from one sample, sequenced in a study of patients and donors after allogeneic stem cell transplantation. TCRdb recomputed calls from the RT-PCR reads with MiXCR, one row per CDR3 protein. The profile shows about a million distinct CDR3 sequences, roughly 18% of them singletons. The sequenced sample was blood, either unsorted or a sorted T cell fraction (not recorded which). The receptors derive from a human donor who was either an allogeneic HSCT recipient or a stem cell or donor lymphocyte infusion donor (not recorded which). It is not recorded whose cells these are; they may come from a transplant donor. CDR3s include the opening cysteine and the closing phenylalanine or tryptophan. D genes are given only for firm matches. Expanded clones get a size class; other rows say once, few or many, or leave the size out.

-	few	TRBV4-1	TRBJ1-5	TGCGCCAGCAGCCAAGTCTCTGTTCGACAGCCCCAGCATTTT	CASSQVSVRQPQHF
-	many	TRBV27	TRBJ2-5	TGTGCCAGCAGCTCAACACAAGAGACCCAGTACTTC	CASSSTQETQYF
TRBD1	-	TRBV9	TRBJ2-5	TGTGCCAGCAGTATTAGAGGACAGGGGAGCCAAGAGACCCAGTACTTC	CASSIRGQGSQETQYF
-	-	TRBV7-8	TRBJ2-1	TGTGCCAGCAATAGAGATGATGAGCAGTTCTTC	CASNRDDEQFF
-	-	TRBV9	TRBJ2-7	TGTGCCAGCAGCAAGGACAGTTCCGAGCAGTACTTC	CASSKDSSEQYF
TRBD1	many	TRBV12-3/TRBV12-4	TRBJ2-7	TGTGCCAGCAGTTCCGGGACAGAATTCTACGAGCAGTACTTC	CASSSGTEFYEQYF
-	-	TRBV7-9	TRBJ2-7	TGTGCCAGCAGCTTCTCTTTACCGGGCCAAAGAGCAGACGAGCAGTACTTC	CASSFSLPGQRADEQYF
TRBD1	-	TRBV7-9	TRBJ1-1	TGTGCCAGCAGCCGGACAGGGGAAATGAACACTGAAGCTTTCTTT	CASSRTGEMNTEAFF
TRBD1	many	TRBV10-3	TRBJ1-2	TGTGCCATCAGTGGTCGGACAGGGGATGGCTACACCTTC	CAISGRTGDGYTF
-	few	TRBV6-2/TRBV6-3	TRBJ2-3	TGTGCCAGCAGTCGGACATCGAGCACAGATACGCAGTATTTT	CASSRTSSTDTQYF
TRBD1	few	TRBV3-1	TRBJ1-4	TGTGCCAGCAGAACCGGGACAGTGGAAAAACTGTTTTTT	CASRTGTVEKLFF
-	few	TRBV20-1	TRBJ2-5	TGCAGTGCTTCTTCGGGCTCCTACCAAGAGACCCAGTACTTC	CSASSGSYQETQYF
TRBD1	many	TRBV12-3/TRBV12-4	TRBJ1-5	TGTGCCAGCAGTATAACAGGGGCGACTGGACCCCAGCATTTT	CASSITGATGPQHF
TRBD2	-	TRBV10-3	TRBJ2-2	TGTGCCATCAGTGAGACGACTAGCGGGGGGGCCGGGGAGCTGTTTTTT	CAISETTSGGAGELFF
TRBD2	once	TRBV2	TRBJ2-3	TGTGCCAGTCTTCGAGGACTAGCAAGTTCGGATACGCAGTATTTT	CASLRGLASSDTQYF
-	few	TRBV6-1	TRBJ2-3	TGTGCCAGCAGTAAAAAGGGGAGCCCCTTAACAGATACGCAGTATTTT	CASSKKGSPLTDTQYF
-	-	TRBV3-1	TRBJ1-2	TGTGCCAGCAGCCAAGGTTTCCAGATCTTC	CASSQGFQIF
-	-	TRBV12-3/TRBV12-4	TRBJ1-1	TGTGCCAGCAGTTTTTCCCCCCTTACAGGGAACACTGAAGCTTTCTTT	CASSFSPLTGNTEAFF
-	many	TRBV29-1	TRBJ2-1	TGCAGCGTTCCGGACTACAATGAGCAGTTCTTC	CSVPDYNEQFF
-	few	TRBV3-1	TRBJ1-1	TGTGCCAGCAGCCAAGAAAAACAGGCGATGAACACTGAAGCTTTCTTT	CASSQEKQAMNTEAFF
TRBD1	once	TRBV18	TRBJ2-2	TGTGCCAGCTCACCGCCATGGACAGGGGGCACCGGGGAGCTGTTTTTT	CASSPPWTGGTGELFF
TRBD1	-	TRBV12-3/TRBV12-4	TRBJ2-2	TGTGCCAGCAGTTTGCACCATGGACAGGGGAACACCGGGGAGCTGTTTTTT	CASSLHHGQGNTGELFF
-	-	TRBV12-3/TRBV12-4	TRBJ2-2	TGTGCCAGCAGTTTAGTCGCATGGGGGTCGAACACCGGGGAGCTGTTTTTT	CASSLVAWGSNTGELFF
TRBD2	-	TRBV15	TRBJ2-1	TGTGCCACCAGCAGAGATTCGGCTAGCGGGGACCCACGCCCCTACAATGAGCAGTTCTTC	CATSRDSASGDPRPYNEQFF
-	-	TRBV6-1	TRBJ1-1	TGTGCCAGCAGTGCCCGACAGGTCGGGAGCACTGAAGCTTTCTTT	CASSARQVGSTEAFF
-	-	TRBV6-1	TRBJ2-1	TGTGCCAGCAGCCGACGTTCCCAGCTCACCTACAATGAGCAGTTCTTC	CASSRRSQLTYNEQFF
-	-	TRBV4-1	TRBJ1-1	TGCGCCAGCAGCCAACTGACGTCAAACACTGAAGCTTTCTTT	CASSQLTSNTEAFF
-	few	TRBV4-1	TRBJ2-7	TGCGCCAGCAGCGCTAATTGGGGCGAGCAGTACTTC	CASSANWGEQYF
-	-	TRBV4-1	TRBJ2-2	TGCGCCAGCAGCCAACCCGGGGTGGGCACCGGGGAGCTGTTTTTT	CASSQPGVGTGELFF
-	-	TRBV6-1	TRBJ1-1	TGTGCCAGCAGACAGGGAAGCATGAACACTGAAGCTTTCTTT	CASRQGSMNTEAFF
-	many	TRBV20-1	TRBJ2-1	TGCAGTGCTAGAGATGGGGGGAGGATTCAGCAGTTCTTC	CSARDGGRIQQFF
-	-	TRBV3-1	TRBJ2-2	TGTGCCAGCAGCCAAGGTGGGATAGGTTGGTCCGGGGAGCTGTTTTTT	CASSQGGIGWSGELFF
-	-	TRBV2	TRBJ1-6	TGTGCCAGCAGTCGACAGCTCAGCTCCTATAATTCACCCCTCCACTTT	CASSRQLSSYNSPLHF
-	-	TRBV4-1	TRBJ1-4	TGCGCCAGCAGTCAAATATTTACGGAAAAACTGTTTTTT	CASSQIFTEKLFF
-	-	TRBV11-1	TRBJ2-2	TGTGCCAGCAGGCCAGGGCCCGGGGAGCTGTTTTTT	CASRPGPGELFF
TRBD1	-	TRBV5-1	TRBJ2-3	TGCGCCACCTCGGCCGGGACAGGGAAGACAGATACGCAGTATTTT	CATSAGTGKTDTQYF
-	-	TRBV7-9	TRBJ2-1	TGTGCCAGCAGCTTATTACTTGATTGGGATGAGCAGTTCTTC	CASSLLLDWDEQFF
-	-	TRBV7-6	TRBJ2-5	TGTGCCAGCAGCCGGGAAATTAGCAGCCAAGAGACCCAGTACTTC	CASSREISSQETQYF
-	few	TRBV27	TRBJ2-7	TGTGCCAGCAGTTCCGGGCCCGGCTACGAGCAGTACTTC	CASSSGPGYEQYF
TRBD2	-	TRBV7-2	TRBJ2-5	TGTGCCAGCAGCTTAGGGGGGAGGACTAGCGCGAAGACCCAGTACTTC	CASSLGGRTSAKTQYF